The sequence of this T cell receptor beta chain was determined in a study of shared clonotypes between healthy human individuals (dated by TCRdb to the early 2020s). Study-wide context: A few men and two women, aged 18 to 49 years, made up the cohort. For each donor, CD4 naive and CD4 memory were each given three plates, CD8 naive was given two plates, and CD8 memory was given one plate. To estimate repertoire size and how much clonotypes are shared between individuals, the study performed deep sequencing of blood TCR repertoires from a handful of healthy adults. Different laboratories and diverse techniques were used to prepare libraries and sequence TCR repertoires, to increase sequencing depth and limit assay-specific biases. Each donor's leukapheresis produced roughly between roughly 0.85 and 10 billion PBMCs. What the authors observed across the whole study: Even with the large sequencing depth, rarefaction of the sorted-subset datasets indicated that sequencing was incomplete. When a few donors were compared, the shared fraction of clonotypes was about 5% for naive CD4, around 3.5% for naive CD8, 2.3% for memory CD4, and under 0.5% for memory CD8. Pairwise subsampling led to the expectation that sequencing depth would affect the degree of clonotype sharing among donors. The genetic and exposure-history diversity represented was limited by the small number of donors. Sampling was restricted to blood, and TCR repertoires in tissues likely differ from the TCR repertoires found in blood. Naive subsets generally had larger estimated clonotype richness than memory subsets. Clonotypes shared by all four sorted-subset donors showed higher generation probabilities than non-shared clonotypes.

TCR CDR3 regions were amplified from genomic DNA by multiplex PCR using the deep immunoSEQ assay. Genomic DNA extracted from each cell subset was distributed evenly over all wells of several immunoSEQ 96-well plates, and each plate served as one replicate. For sorted subsets, each replicate PCR was loaded with roughly 200 ng genomic DNA, equivalent to 30,000 or so T cell genomes. The purified libraries were quantified using a Qubit 3.0 fluorometer, sized with a Bioanalyzer 2100, and then quantified again using the KAPA Library Quantification kit. A separate single-read 150-cycle Illumina NextSeq 550 flow cell was used to sequence each immunoSEQ 96-well plate. The authors' analysis ran thus. The immunoSEQ output contained only junctional sequences without quality scores, so filtering could not match that applied to full-length reads. To assign V/J genes and CDR3, sequences were annotated against IMGT germline references using PyIR, a Python wrapper for IgBLAST v1.9. Reads were removed for weak V/J assignments (E-value above 1e-6), missing CDR3, stop codons, out-of-frame junctions, or ambiguous translated residues. A V3J clonotype was defined by an identical inferred V gene, J gene, and CDR3 amino acid sequence. Percentage overlap between repertoires was calculated by dividing the number of shared unique clonotypes by the size of the smaller repertoire. Richness of each repertoire was evaluated using RTK rarefaction, the Chao1 estimator, and Recon v2.1 estimates of unobserved clonotypes. Generation probabilities were computed with OLGA for all TCRbeta clonotypes obtained by the gDNA method from four donors. TCRdb obtained this table from immuneACCESS and retained in-frame rearrangements with V and J assigned. These tables miss some clones; where compared with another copy, unresolved V genes account for less than half of the shortfall, and the remainder is unexplained. Clone size and V and J calls were adopted from that table, with D and trimming inferred from the DNA. The sample includes about 1.9 million clones, with around 93% observed a single time. About 1.7% of the sample is in the top ten clones.

CD8 naive samples were CD45RO-negative cells positively selected for CCR7, giving a CD45RA+CCR7+ population that excluded TemRA cells. Healthy HIV-negative adults with no recently reported acute infections or vaccinations were included as donors. All donors were Caucasian adults living in Nashville, Tennessee, USA. Blood was obtained by leukapheresis, after which PBMCs were separated by Ficoll-Histopaque density gradient centrifugation and cryopreserved in liquid nitrogen vapor phase. Analytical flow cytometry was used to check the purity and quantity of each magnetically sorted T cell population. Genomic DNA was isolated from every sorted fraction and measured by UV absorbance on a Nanodrop 2000c. Turning to this clone: The antigen it recognizes is unknown. No qualities accompany the bases; no much larger clone lies one base away.

Reading the germline V gene (reference sequence) gives CDR1 LNHDA and CDR2 SQIVND. V is shortened by 1 base, J by 6 bases, and the region joining them spans 11 bases. Reading from cysteine to phenylalanine, the CDR3 counts 14 amino acids. Here the CDR3 DNA is all that survives: 42 bases in frame from base 1. The sequence is built from TRBV19 and TRBJ2-3, with the D segment identity uncertain. The TCR sequence derives from a young man in good health. Some clones in this sample may be carry-over from other donors' samples. Material: naive CD8+ T cells from PBMCs. The sample's cell subset or site label, decoded: CD45RA+CCR7+. The encoded CDR3 is CASSIALHEDTQYF. The nucleotide sequence reads as follows: TGTGCCAGTAGTATAGCACTACACGAGGATACGCAGTATTTT.